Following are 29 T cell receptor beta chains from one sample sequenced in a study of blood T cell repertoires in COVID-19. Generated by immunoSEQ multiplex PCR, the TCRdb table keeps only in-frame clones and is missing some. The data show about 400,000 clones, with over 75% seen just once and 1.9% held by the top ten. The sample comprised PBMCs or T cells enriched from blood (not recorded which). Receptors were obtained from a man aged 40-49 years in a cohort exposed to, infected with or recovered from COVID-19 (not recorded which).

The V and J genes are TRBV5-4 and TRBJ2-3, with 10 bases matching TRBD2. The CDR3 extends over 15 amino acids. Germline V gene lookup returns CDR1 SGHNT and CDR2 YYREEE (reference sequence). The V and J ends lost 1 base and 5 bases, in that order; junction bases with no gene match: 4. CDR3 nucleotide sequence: TGTGCCAGCAGCTTGCAGCGGGAGGGTGTAGATACGCAGTATTTT. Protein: CASSLQREGVDTQYF. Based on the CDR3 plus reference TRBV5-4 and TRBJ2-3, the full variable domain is ETGVTQSPTHLIKTRGQQVTLRCSSQSGHNTVSWYQQALGQGPQFIFQYYREEENGRGNFPPRFSGLQFPNYSSELNVNALELDDSALYLCASSLQREGVDTQYFGPGTRLTVL.

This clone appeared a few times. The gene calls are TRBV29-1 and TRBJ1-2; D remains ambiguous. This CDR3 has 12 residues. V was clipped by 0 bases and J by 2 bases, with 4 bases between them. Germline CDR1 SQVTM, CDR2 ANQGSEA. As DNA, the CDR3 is TGCAGCGTTGAAGACAGAAACTATGGCTACACCTTC. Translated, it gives CSVEDRNYGYTF.

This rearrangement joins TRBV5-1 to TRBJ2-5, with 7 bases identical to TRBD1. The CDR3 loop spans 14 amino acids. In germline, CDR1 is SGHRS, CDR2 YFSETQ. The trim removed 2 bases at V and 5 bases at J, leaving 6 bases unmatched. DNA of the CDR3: TGCGCCAGCAGCTTCACAGGGGTCTTGGAGACCCAGTACTTC. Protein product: CASSFTGVLETQYF. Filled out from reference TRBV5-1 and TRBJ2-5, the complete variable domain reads KAGVTQTPRYLIKTRGQQVTLSCSPISGHRSVSWYQQTPGQGLQFLFEYFSETQRNKGNFPGRFSGRQFSNSRSEMNVSTLELGDSALYLCASSFTGVLETQYFGPGTRLLVL.

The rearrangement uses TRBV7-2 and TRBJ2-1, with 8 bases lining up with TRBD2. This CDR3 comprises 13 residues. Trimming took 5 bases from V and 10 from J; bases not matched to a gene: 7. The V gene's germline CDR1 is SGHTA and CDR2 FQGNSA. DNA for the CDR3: TGTGCCAGCAGCCTCGGGACTAGTTGGGAGCAGTTCTTC. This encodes CASSLGTSWEQFF.

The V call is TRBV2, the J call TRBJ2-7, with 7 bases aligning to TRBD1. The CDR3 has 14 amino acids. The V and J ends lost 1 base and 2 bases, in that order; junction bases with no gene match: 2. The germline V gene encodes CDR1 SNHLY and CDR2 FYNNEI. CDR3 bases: TGTGCCAGCAGTGAAGAGACAGGGCCCTACGAGCAGTACTTC. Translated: CASSEETGPYEQYF.

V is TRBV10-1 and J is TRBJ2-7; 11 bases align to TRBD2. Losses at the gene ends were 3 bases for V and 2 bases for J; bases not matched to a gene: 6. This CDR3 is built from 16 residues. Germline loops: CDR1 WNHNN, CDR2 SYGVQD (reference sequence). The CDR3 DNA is TGCGCCAGCAGTGATGGGCGACTAGCGGGGACCTACGAGCAGTACTTC. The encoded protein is CASSDGRLAGTYEQYF.

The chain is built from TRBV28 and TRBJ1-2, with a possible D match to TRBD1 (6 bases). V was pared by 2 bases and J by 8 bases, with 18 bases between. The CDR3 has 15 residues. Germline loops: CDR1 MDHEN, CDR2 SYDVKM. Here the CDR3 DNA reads TGTGCCAGCAGTTTACCAGGGGACCCGTGGTACGGCTACACCTTC. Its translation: CASSLPGDPWYGYTF.

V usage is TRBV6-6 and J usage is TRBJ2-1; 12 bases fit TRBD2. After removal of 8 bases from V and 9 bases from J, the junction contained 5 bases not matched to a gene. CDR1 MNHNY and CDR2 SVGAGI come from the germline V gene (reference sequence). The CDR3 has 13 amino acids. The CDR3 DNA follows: TGTGCCAGCCGACTAGCGGGAGTGGTTGAGCAGTTCTTC. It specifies CASRLAGVVEQFF.

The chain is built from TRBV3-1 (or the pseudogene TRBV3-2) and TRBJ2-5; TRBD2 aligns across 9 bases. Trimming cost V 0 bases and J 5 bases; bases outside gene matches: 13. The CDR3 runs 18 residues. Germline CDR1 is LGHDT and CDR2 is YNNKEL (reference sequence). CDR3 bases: TGTGCCAGCAGCCAAGATTTGGGGAGCTTGGCGGGGGGGGAGACCCAGTACTTC. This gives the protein CASSQDLGSLAGGETQYF.

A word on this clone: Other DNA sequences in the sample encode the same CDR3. CDR3 sequence reads: CASSEGGLNTEAFF. The CDR3 region has the DNA TGCGCCAGCAGTGAGGGTGGGCTGAACACTGAAGCTTTCTTT. The V gene is TRBV10-1, the J gene TRBJ1-1; the D is unclear. Per germline, CDR1 WNHNN and CDR2 SYGVQD (reference sequence). The CDR3 consists of 14 residues. V was trimmed by 2 bases and J by 0 bases, leaving 7 bases between them.

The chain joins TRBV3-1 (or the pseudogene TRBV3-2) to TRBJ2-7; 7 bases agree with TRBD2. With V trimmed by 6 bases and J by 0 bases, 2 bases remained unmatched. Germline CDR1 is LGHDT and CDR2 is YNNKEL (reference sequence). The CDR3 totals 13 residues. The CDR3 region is CASRGTNSYEQYF. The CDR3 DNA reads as TGTGCCAGCAGAGGGACTAACTCCTACGAGCAGTACTTC.

In nucleotides, the CDR3 is TGTGCCAGTAGTATCGAGGGCAATCAGCCCCAGCATTTT. Translated: CASSIEGNQPQHF. The chain links TRBV19 to TRBJ1-5; D unclear. The ends were cut back, 3 bases at V and 2 bases at J, with 5 bases in the middle. Germline V gene lookup returns CDR1 LNHDA and CDR2 SQIVND (reference sequence). CDR3 size: 13 residues.

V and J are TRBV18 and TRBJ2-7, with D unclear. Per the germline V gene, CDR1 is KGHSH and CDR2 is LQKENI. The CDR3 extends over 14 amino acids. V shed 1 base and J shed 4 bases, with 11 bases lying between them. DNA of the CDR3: TGTGCCAGCTCACCACGAATAGCTTCATACGAGCAGTACTTC. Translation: CASSPRIASYEQYF.

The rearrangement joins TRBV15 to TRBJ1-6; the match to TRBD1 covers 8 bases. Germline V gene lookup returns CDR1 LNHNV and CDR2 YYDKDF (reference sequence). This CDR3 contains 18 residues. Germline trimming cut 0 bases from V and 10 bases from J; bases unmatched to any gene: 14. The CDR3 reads CATSRDMLGKQGDSPLHF. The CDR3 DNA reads TGTGCCACCAGCAGAGATATGTTAGGGAAACAGGGGGACTCACCCCTCCACTTT.

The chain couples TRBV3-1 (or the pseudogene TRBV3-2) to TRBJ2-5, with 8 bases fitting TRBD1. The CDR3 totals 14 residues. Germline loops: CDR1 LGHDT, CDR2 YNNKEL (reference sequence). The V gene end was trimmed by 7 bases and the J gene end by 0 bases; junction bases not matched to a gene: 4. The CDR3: CASIPTGDQETQYF. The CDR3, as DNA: TGTGCCAGCATCCCGACAGGGGACCAAGAGACCCAGTACTTC.

The CDR3 bases are TGCAGTGCTCAACAGGGTTACGAGCAGTACTTC. This codes for CSAQQGYEQYF. The chain uses TRBV20-1 and TRBJ2-7, with a tentative D call TRBD1 (6 bases). Germline CDR1 DFQATT, CDR2 SNEGSKA (reference sequence). V lost 5 bases and J 4 bases, leaving 9 bases between the germline ends. CDR3 length: 11 amino acids.

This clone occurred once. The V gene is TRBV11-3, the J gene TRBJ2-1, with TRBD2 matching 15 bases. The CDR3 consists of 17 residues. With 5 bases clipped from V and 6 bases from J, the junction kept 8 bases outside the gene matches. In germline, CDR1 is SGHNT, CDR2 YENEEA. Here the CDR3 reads CASSAGLAGGGANEQFF. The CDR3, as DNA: TGTGCCAGCAGCGCTGGACTAGCGGGAGGGGGGGCCAATGAGCAGTTCTTC.

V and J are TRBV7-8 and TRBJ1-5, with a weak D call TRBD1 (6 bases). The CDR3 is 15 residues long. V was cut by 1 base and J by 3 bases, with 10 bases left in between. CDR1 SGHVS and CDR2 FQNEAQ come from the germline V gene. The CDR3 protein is CASSLVGAANQPQHF. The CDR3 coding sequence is TGTGCCAGCAGCTTAGTGGGGGCGGCCAATCAGCCCCAGCATTTT.

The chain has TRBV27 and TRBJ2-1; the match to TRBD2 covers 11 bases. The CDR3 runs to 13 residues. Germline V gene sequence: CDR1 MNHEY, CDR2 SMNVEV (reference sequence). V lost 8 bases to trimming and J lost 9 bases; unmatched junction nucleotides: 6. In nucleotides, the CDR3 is TGTGCCAGCGGTAGCGGGAGGGGGGCTGAGCAGTTCTTC. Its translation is CASGSGRGAEQFF.

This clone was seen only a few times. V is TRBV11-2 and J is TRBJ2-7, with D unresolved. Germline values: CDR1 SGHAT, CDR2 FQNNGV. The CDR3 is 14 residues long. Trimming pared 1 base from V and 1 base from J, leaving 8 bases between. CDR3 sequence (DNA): TGTGCCAGCAGCTTAGCTCTCAGTTCCTACGAGCAGTACTTC. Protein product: CASSLALSSYEQYF.

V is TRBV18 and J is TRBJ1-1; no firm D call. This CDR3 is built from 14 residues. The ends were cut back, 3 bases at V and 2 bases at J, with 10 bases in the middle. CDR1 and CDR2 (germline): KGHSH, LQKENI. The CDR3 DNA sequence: TGTGCCAGCTCACCGAGAGGCAGTAACACTGAAGCTTTCTTT. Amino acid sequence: CASSPRGSNTEAFF.

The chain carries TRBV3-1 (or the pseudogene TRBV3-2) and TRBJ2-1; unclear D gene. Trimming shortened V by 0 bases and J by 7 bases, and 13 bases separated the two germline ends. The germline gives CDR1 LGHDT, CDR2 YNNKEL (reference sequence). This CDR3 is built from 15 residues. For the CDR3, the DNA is TGTGCCAGCAGCCAAGATACGACGGGTACAAATGAGCAGTTCTTC. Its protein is CASSQDTTGTNEQFF.

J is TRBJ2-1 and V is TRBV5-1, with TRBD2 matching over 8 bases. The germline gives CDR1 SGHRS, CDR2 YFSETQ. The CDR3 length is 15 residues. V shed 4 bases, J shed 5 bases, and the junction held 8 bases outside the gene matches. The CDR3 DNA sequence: TGCGCCAGCAGCGATCTACCGGGAGGGGACAATGAGCAGTTCTTC. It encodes CASSDLPGGDNEQFF.

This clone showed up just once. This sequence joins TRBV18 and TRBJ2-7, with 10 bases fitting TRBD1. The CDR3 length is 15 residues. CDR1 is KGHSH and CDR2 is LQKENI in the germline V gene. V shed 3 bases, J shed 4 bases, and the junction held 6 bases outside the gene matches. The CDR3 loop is CASSPAGQGLYEQYF. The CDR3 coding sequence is TGTGCCAGCTCACCTGCGGGACAGGGGCTGTACGAGCAGTACTTC.

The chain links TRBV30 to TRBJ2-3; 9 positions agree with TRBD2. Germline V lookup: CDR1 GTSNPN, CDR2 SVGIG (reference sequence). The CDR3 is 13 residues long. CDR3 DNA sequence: TGTACTAGACTAGCGGAACACACAGATACGCAGTATTTT. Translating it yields CTRLAEHTDTQYF.

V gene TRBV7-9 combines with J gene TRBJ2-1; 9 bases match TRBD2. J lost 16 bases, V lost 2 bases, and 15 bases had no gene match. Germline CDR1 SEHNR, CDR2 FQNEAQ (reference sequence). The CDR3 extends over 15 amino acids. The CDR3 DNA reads TGTGCCAGCAGCTTAATAAGGCTAGCGGGATCTAGATGCTTCTTC. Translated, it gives CASSLIRLAGSRCFF.

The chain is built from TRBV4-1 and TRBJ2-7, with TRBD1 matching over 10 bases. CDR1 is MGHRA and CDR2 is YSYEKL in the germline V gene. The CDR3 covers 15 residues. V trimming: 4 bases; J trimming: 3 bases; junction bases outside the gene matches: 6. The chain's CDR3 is CASSLMGTGVYEQYF. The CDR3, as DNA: TGCGCCAGCAGCCTAATGGGGACAGGGGTCTACGAGCAGTACTTC.

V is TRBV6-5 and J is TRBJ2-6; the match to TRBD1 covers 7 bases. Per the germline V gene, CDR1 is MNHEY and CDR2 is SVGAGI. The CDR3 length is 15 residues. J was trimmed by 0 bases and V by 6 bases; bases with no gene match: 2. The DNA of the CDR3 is TGTGCCAGCAGGGGACAGAGCTCTGGGGCCAACGTCCTGACTTTC. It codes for CASRGQSSGANVLTF.

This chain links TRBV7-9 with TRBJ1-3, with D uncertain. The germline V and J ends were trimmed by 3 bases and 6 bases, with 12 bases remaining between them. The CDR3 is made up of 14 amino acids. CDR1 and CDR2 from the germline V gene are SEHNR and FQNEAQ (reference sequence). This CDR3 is CASSFSRVPNTIYF. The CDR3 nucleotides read TGTGCCAGCAGCTTTTCCCGGGTTCCAAACACCATATATTTT.